Included here is one T cell receptor beta chain sequence, with context. TCRdb's table, derived via immunoSEQ multiplex PCR, lists solely in-frame clones and lacks some. Here the sample spans roughly 140,000 clones, approximately 86% being singletons. Germline V gene lookup returns CDR1 MGHRA and CDR2 YSYEKL. The CDR3 is made up of 15 amino acids. Between the trimmed V and J ends, which lost 1 base and 4 bases, there was a span of 11 bases. The data belong to a study of blood T cell repertoires in COVID-19. Sequencing used peripheral blood. The gene calls are TRBV4-1 and TRBJ2-1, with D possibly TRBD2 on 7 matching bases. This clonotype was sampled from a human donor in a cohort sampled during active COVID-19. This CDR3 reads CASSQGGGSYNEQFF. The CDR3 coding sequence is TGCGCCAGCAGCCAAGGCGGGGGCTCGTACAATGAGCAGTTCTTC.